Below, 29 T cell receptor beta chains from the same sample are listed, as sequenced in a study of PD-1 blockade in classical Hodgkin lymphoma. Libraries were prepared by immunoSEQ multiplex PCR; TCRdb keeps only in-frame clonotypes and omits some of them. The sample has 25,000 to 30,000 clones; roughly 70% are singletons. Relapses following autologous stem cell transplantation were seen in all patients, with brentuximab vedotin exposure varying. This sample comprised peripheral blood mononuclear cells (PBMCs), obtained before the second cycle of nivolumab. These receptors all stem from a human donor with classical Hodgkin lymphoma.

The chain recombines TRBV5-1 with TRBJ1-1; 8 positions agree with TRBD1. The ends lost 0 bases at V and 0 bases at J; junction bases unmatched: 7. The CDR3 is made up of 17 amino acids. Germline CDR1 is SGHRS and CDR2 is YFSETQ. The DNA of the CDR3 is TGCGCCAGCAGCTTGGACGGGACAGGACTAATGAACACTGAAGCTTTCTTT. Its protein is CASSLDGTGLMNTEAFF.

The chain uses TRBV10-3 and TRBJ1-1; possible D gene TRBD1, 5 bases. V dropped 11 bases and J dropped 2 bases, with 12 bases sitting between them. Germline loops: CDR1 ENHRY, CDR2 SYGVKD. This CDR3 has 12 amino acids. CDR3 coding DNA: TGTGCCTCAAAACAGGAAAACACTGAAGCTTTCTTT. It specifies CASKQENTEAFF.

The chain couples TRBV30 to TRBJ2-1, with 10 bases aligning to TRBD2. After removal of 7 bases from V and 9 bases from J, the junction contained 6 bases not matched to a gene. Per germline, CDR1 GTSNPN and CDR2 SVGIG (reference sequence). The CDR3 runs to 12 residues. Here the CDR3 reads CAFDTSGTEQFF. DNA for the CDR3: TGTGCCTTCGATACTAGCGGGACTGAGCAGTTCTTC.

This clone showed up just once. The DNA of the CDR3 is TGTGCCAGCAGTTACCTATCGGGGAGAAGAGAGACCCAGTACTTC. Translation: CASSYLSGRRETQYF. V is TRBV6-5 and J is TRBJ2-5; D may be TRBD2 (5 bases). This CDR3 has 15 amino acids. From germline, CDR1 is MNHEY and CDR2 SVGAGI. Between the trimmed V and J ends, which lost 2 bases and 4 bases, there was a span of 14 bases.

The chain is built from TRBV18 and TRBJ2-2, with a tentative D call TRBD2 (5 bases). The CDR3 is 14 amino acids. Trimming removed 3 bases at V and 5 bases at J, with 10 bases between. Germline loops: CDR1 KGHSH, CDR2 LQKENI. DNA for the CDR3: TGTGCCAGCTCACCTTCCCGAGGGACCGGGGAGCTGTTTTTT. Residues: CASSPSRGTGELFF.

J is TRBJ1-1 and V is TRBV6-5, with 8 nucleotides matching TRBD1. From germline, CDR1 is MNHEY and CDR2 SVGAGI. After removal of 2 bases from V and 5 bases from J, the junction contained 10 bases not matched to a gene. The length of the CDR3 is 16 residues. Here the CDR3 reads CASSYRRAGGRTEAFF. The DNA for the CDR3 is TGTGCCAGCAGTTACAGGCGGGCAGGGGGCCGAACTGAAGCTTTCTTT.

J is TRBJ2-2 and V is TRBV9, with D possibly matching TRBD1 (6 bases). The germline V and J ends were trimmed by 5 bases and 4 bases, with 15 bases remaining between them. Per the germline V gene, CDR1 is SGDLS and CDR2 is YYNGEE. This CDR3 region has 15 residues. The CDR3 is CASSSGRGGTGELFF. CDR3 in DNA: TGTGCCAGCAGTTCTGGCAGGGGTGGCACCGGGGAGCTGTTTTTT.

The chain has TRBV6-4 and TRBJ2-3; D may be TRBD2 (6 bases). The length of the CDR3 is 14 residues. CDR1 MRHNA and CDR2 SNTAGT come from the germline V gene. V was clipped by 5 bases and J by 2 bases, with 11 bases between them. In DNA, the CDR3 is TGTGCCAGCAGTCGGGACTTTATCACAGATACGCAGTATTTT. This encodes CASSRDFITDTQYF.

This sequence joins TRBV5-4 and TRBJ1-1, with D hard to call. Trimming stripped 1 base from V and 2 bases from J, with 9 bases between. Germline V gene sequence: CDR1 SGHNT, CDR2 YYREEE (reference sequence). The CDR3 is made up of 14 amino acids. CDR3 DNA sequence: TGTGCCAGCAGCTTGCTGAGCTTCAACACTGAAGCTTTCTTT. This codes for CASSLLSFNTEAFF.

The chain links TRBV28 to TRBJ2-7; TRBD2 matches at 7 bases. This CDR3 comprises 13 residues. The germline V gene has CDR1 MDHEN and CDR2 SYDVKM. Trimming took 6 bases from V and 2 from J; bases not matched to a gene: 4. This chain's CDR3 is CASRPGGTYEQYF. The DNA for the CDR3 is TGTGCCAGCAGACCCGGGGGGACCTACGAGCAGTACTTC.

J is TRBJ2-2 and V is TRBV10-2, with 7 bases aligning to TRBD2. There are 16 residues in the CDR3. Trimming cost V 1 base and J 0 bases; bases outside gene matches: 2. CDR1 and CDR2 (germline): WSHSY, SAAADI. The CDR3 DNA reads TGCGCCAGCAGTGAGTTGGGAGGGACGAACACCGGGGAGCTGTTTTTT. Residues: CASSELGGTNTGELFF.

The rearrangement joins TRBV7-6 to TRBJ2-2; D is unclear. Between the trimmed V and J ends, which lost 1 base and 9 bases, there was a span of 3 bases. The CDR3 runs 11 residues. Germline V gene sequence: CDR1 SGHVS, CDR2 FNYEAQ. In DNA form, the CDR3 reads TGTGCCAGCAGCTTAGGCCGGGAGCTGTTTTTT. Its protein is CASSLGRELFF. The complete variable domain, with remaining parts taken from reference TRBV7-6 and TRBJ2-2, reads GAGVSQSPRYKVTKRGQDVALRCDPISGHVSLYWYRQALGQGPEFLTYFNYEAQQDKSGLPNDRFSAERPEGSISTLTIQRTEQRDSAMYRCASSLGRELFFGEGSRLTVL.

The V call is TRBV19, the J call TRBJ1-4, with a tentative D call TRBD1 (5 bases). Germline V gene sequence: CDR1 LNHDA, CDR2 SQIVND (reference sequence). V was pared by 5 bases and J by 5 bases, with 12 bases between. CDR3 length: 14 amino acids. The CDR3 sequence is CASSARGRNEKLFF. CDR3 sequence (DNA): TGTGCCAGTAGTGCGCGGGGCCGCAATGAAAAACTGTTTTTT. Together with reference TRBV19 and TRBJ1-4, the CDR3 gives the full variable domain: DGGITQSPKYLFRKEGQNVTLSCEQNLNHDAMYWYRQDPGQGLRLIYYSQIVNDFQKGDIAEGYSVSREKKESFPLTVTSAQKNPTAFYLCASSARGRNEKLFFGSGTQLSVL.

The chain combines TRBV28 with TRBJ1-5; the match to TRBD1 covers 9 bases. The CDR3 is made up of 14 amino acids. The junction had 1 base not matched to a gene; V was cut back by 6 bases and J by 1 base. The V gene's germline CDR1 is MDHEN and CDR2 SYDVKM. CDR3 in DNA: TGTGCCAGCAGGACAGGGGGAAGCAATCAGCCCCAGCATTTT. Protein sequence: CASRTGGSNQPQHF.

The rearrangement uses TRBV13 and TRBJ1-4; D remains unclear. Germline assignment: CDR1 PRHDT and CDR2 FYEKMQ (reference sequence). V lost 5 bases and J 8 bases, leaving 27 bases between the germline ends. CDR3 size: 18 residues. The CDR3 loop reads CASSLRRLGRGRSEKLFF. CDR3 coding DNA: TGTGCCAGCAGCCTGAGAAGGTTAGGGCGGGGTCGGAGCGAAAAACTGTTTTTT.

The chain joins TRBV20-1 to TRBJ2-1, with no clear D. Germline loops: CDR1 DFQATT, CDR2 SNEGSKA (reference sequence). The CDR3 covers 9 residues. Trimming removed 1 base from V and 15 bases from J, with 7 bases in between. In DNA, the CDR3 is TGCAGTGCTAGAGCGGACGGGTTCTTC. Its translation is CSARADGFF.

The genes are TRBV5-1 and TRBJ1-1, with D hard to call. Germline lookup yields CDR1 SGHRS and CDR2 YFSETQ. The CDR3 runs 14 residues. V lost 1 base, J lost 4 bases, and 11 bases lay in between. The CDR3 region has the DNA TGCGCCAGCAGCTTGTTGAGGGCTTCCACTGAAGCTTTCTTT. This translates into CASSLLRASTEAFF.

Turning to this clone: This CDR3 is also generated by other DNA sequences in the sample. The rearrangement uses TRBV4-3 and TRBJ2-2; 7 bases are shared with TRBD1. Germline V lookup: CDR1 LGHNA, CDR2 YSLEER. This CDR3 region has 14 residues. The V segment lost 0 bases and the J segment 7 bases; nucleotides outside the gene matches: 2. CDR3 region: CASSQDRGIGELFF. As DNA, the CDR3 is TGCGCCAGCAGCCAAGACAGGGGGATCGGGGAGCTGTTTTTT.

The chain has TRBV5-6 and TRBJ1-2, with no clear D. Trimming took 0 bases from V and 10 from J, leaving 10 bases between them. Germline CDR1 SGHDT, CDR2 YYEEEE. The CDR3 sequence is 12 residues long. The CDR3 loop is CASSLAGRDYTF. As DNA, the CDR3 is TGTGCCAGCAGCTTGGCCGGCAGAGACTACACCTTC.

This clone was detected once. The genes are TRBV19 and TRBJ1-1; possible D gene TRBD1, 6 bases. Germline loops: CDR1 LNHDA, CDR2 SQIVND (reference sequence). The CDR3 is 13 amino acids. V lost 6 bases and J 5 bases, leaving 13 bases between the germline ends. This chain's CDR3 is CASRTQGITEAFF. DNA for the CDR3: TGTGCCAGTAGGACACAGGGAATTACTGAAGCTTTCTTT.

The chain couples TRBV5-1 to TRBJ1-4; TRBD1 agrees at 7 bases. Trimming at V came to 5 bases and at J to 7 bases, leaving 2 bases not matched to a gene. From germline, CDR1 is SGHRS and CDR2 YFSETQ. There are 12 residues in the CDR3. CDR3 DNA: TGCGCCAGCAGAGGGGGCTCTGAAAAACTGTTTTTT. Amino acids: CASRGGSEKLFF.

This clone appeared once. The chain is built from TRBV5-8 and TRBJ1-2; D remains unclear. CDR1 and CDR2 (germline): SGHTS, YDEGEE. V lost 2 bases to trimming and J lost 8 bases, with 19 bases between them. The CDR3 runs 15 residues. The CDR3 here is CASSLGPSTSAGYTF. DNA for the CDR3: TGTGCCAGCAGCTTAGGACCCTCCACATCGGCCGGCTACACCTTC.

CDR3 in DNA: TGTGCCAGCGGGGTGACAGGTCCCCGGGCTGAAGCTTTCTTT. Protein sequence: CASGVTGPRAEAFF. V and J are TRBV6-1 and TRBJ1-1; tentative D call: TRBD1 (6 bases). CDR3 length: 14 amino acids. Germline CDR1 is MNHNS and CDR2 is SASEGT. The V and J ends lost 8 bases and 6 bases respectively, with 19 bases between them.

The CDR3: CASSLEGWGYTF. The CDR3 nucleotides are TGTGCCAGCAGCTTGGAGGGTTGGGGCTACACCTTC. The chain combines TRBV11-1 with TRBJ1-2; unclear D gene. The CDR3 spans 12 residues. Germline V gives CDR1 SGHAT, CDR2 FQDESV (reference sequence). Trimming took 3 bases from V and 8 from J, leaving 10 bases between them. The entire variable domain, with the rest obtained from reference TRBV11-1 and TRBJ1-2, is as follows: EAEVAQSPRYKITEKSQAVAFWCDPISGHATLYWYRQILGQGPELLVQFQDESVVDDSQLPKDRFSAERLKGVDSTLKIQPAELGDSAMYLCASSLEGWGYTFGSGTRLTVV.

This clone was observed a single time. As DNA, the CDR3 is TGTGCCAGCAGTGTGGGGGTCGGGCCAGGTCGGGTCCACGAGCAGTACTTC. Protein sequence: CASSVGVGPGRVHEQYF. The rearrangement uses TRBV25-1 and TRBJ2-7; possibly TRBD1 or TRBD2 for D (5 bases each). The V gene's germline CDR1 is MGHDK and CDR2 SYGVNS. The CDR3 totals 17 residues. The V end lost 4 bases, the J end lost 5 bases, and 24 bases lay between the germline ends.

The CDR3 DNA follows: TGTGCCAGCAGTTTAGTTCGGGAACCCAATCAGCCCCAGCATTTT. Residues: CASSLVREPNQPQHF. The V gene is TRBV28, the J gene TRBJ1-5; D call uncertain. Germline V gene lookup returns CDR1 MDHEN and CDR2 SYDVKM. The CDR3 contains 15 residues. Trimming stripped 2 bases from V and 3 bases from J, with 11 bases between.

Concerning this clone: At the DNA level, this CDR3 is encoded by other sequences in the same sample as well. CDR3 DNA sequence: TGCAGCGCCGCGAACACTGAAGCTTTCTTT. Residues: CSAANTEAFF. The chain couples TRBV29-1 to TRBJ1-1; D is uncertain. Germline assignment: CDR1 SQVTM and CDR2 ANQGSEA. The CDR3 totals 10 residues. V was pared by 7 bases and J by 1 base, with 4 bases between.

This rearrangement joins TRBV12-1 to TRBJ1-5; the table's D call of TRBD1 was not tested on the DNA. TRBV12-1 is a pseudogene segment. The CDR3 contains 17 residues. The CDR3: CASSWREGQAPNQPQHF. DNA of the CDR3: TGTGCCAGCAGCTGGAGGGAGGGACAGGCCCCCAATCAGCCCCAGCATTTT.

In DNA, the CDR3 is TGTGCCAGCAGCCCCCGGTTAAAGGGGGCGTACCAAGAGACCCAGTACTTC. Translated: CASSPRLKGAYQETQYF. The gene calls are TRBV5-5 and TRBJ2-5; 7 nucleotides line up with TRBD1. From germline, CDR1 is SGHKS and CDR2 YYEKEE (reference sequence). This CDR3 region has 17 residues. The V gene end was trimmed by 4 bases and the J gene end by 0 bases; junction bases not matched to a gene: 12.